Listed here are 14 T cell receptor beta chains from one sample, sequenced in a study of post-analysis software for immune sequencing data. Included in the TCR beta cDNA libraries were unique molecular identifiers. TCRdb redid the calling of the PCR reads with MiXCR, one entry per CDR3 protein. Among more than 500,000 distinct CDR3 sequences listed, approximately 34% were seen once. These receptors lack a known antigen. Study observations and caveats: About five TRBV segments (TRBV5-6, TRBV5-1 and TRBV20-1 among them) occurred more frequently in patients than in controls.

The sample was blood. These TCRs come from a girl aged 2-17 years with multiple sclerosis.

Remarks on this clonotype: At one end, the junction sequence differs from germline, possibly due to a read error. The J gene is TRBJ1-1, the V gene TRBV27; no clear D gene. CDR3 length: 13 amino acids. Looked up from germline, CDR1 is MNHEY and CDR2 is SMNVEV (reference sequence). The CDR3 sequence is CASSFRVNTGAFF. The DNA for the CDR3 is TGTGCCAGCAGTTTCCGCGTGAACACTGGAGCTTTCTTT.

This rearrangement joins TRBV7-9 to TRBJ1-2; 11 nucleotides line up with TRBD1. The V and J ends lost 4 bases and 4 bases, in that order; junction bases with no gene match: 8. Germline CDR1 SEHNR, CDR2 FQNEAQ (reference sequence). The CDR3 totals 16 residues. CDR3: CASSYGQGASGYGYTF. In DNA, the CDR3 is TGTGCCAGCAGCTACGGACAGGGGGCGTCTGGCTATGGCTACACCTTC.

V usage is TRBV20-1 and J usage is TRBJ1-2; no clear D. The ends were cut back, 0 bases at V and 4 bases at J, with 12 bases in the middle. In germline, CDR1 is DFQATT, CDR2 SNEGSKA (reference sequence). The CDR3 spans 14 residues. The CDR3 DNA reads TGCAGTGCTAGAGAGAGCAGAGACATCTATGGCTACACCTTC. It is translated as CSARESRDIYGYTF.

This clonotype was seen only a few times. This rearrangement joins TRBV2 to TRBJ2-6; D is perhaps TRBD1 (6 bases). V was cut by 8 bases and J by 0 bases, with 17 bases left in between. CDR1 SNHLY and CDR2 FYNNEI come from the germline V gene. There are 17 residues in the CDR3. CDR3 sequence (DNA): TGTGCCAGCTCCCGGGACACAACCCGCTCTGGGGCCAACGTCCTGACTTTC. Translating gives CASSRDTTRSGANVLTF.

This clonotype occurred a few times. The CDR3 sequence: CASSQDTLSGYTF. The CDR3 DNA sequence: TGTGCCAGCAGCCAAGATACCCTTAGTGGCTACACCTTC. V and J are TRBV3-1 and TRBJ1-2; D unresolved. This CDR3 contains 13 residues. Germline V gene data show CDR1 as LGHDT and CDR2 as YNNKEL (reference sequence). V shed 0 bases and J shed 7 bases, with 9 bases lying between them.

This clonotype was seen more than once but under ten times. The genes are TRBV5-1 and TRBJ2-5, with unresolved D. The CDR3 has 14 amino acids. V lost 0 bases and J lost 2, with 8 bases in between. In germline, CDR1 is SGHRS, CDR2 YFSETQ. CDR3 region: CASSLEPAQETQYF. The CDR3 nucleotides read TGCGCCAGCAGCTTGGAGCCAGCGCAAGAGACCCAGTACTTC.

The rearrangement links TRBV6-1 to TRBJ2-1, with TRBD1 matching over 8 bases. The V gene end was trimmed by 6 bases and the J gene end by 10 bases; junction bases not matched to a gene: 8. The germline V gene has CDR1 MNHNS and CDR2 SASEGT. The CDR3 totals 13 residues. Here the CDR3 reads CASRSTGGREQFF. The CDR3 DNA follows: TGTGCCAGCAGATCAACAGGGGGGAGGGAGCAGTTCTTC.

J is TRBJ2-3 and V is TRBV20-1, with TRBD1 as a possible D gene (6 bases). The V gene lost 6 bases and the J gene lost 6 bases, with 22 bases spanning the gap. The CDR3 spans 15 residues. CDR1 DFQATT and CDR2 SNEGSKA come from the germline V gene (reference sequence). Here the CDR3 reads CSAYPYRERADTQYF. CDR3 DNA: TGCAGTGCCTACCCTTACAGGGAAAGGGCCGATACGCAGTATTTT.

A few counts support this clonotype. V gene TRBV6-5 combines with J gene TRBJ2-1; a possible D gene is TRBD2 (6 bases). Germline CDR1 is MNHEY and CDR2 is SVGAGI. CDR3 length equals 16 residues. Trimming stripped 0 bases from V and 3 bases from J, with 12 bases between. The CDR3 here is CASSYSRRRGYNEQFF. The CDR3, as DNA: TGTGCCAGCAGTTACTCGAGGCGGAGGGGCTACAATGAGCAGTTCTTC.

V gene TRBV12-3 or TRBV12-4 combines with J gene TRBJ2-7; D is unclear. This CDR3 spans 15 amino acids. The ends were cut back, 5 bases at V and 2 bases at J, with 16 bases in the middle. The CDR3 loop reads CASSPTPDRAYEQYF. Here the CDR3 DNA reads TGTGCCAGCAGTCCTACCCCGGACCGAGCCTACGAGCAGTACTTC.

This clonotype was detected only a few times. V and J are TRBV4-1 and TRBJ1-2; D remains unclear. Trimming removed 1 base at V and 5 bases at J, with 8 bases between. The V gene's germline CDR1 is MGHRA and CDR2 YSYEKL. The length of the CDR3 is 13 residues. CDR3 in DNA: TGCGCCAGCAGCCAAGTAGCAGCGTATGGCTACACCTTC. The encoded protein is CASSQVAAYGYTF.

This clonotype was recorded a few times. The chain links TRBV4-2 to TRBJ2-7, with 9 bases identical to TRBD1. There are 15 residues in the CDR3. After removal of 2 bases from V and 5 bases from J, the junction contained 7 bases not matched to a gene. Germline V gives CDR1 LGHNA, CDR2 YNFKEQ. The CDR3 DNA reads TGTGCCAGCAGCCAACCTGACAGGGGGTACAACGAGCAGTACTTC. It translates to CASSQPDRGYNEQYF.

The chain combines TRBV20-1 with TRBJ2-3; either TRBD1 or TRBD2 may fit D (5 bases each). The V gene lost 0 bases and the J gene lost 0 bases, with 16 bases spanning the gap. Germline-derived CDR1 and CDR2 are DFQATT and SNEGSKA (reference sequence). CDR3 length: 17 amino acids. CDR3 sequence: CSARDPLGARSTDTQYF. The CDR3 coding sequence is TGCAGTGCTAGAGATCCCCTCGGGGCGCGAAGCACAGATACGCAGTATTTT.

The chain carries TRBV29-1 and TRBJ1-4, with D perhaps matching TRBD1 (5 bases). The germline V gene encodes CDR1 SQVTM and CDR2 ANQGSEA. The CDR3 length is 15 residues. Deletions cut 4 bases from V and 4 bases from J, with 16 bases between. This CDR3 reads CSVGGRDRDNEKLFF. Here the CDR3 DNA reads TGCAGCGTTGGGGGCCGGGACCGCGATAATGAAAAACTGTTTTTT.